The present T cell receptor beta chain was sequenced within a study of blood T cell repertoires in COVID-19 (dated by TCRdb to 2019 to 2021). Regarding the research as a whole: The collaborator samples originated in the United States, Italy and Spain and spanned the acute and convalescent phases of COVID-19. Subjects who had been exposed to COVID-19, were actively infected with it, or had recovered from it provided the deeply sampled blood TCRbeta repertoires that made up the dataset. The repertoires were released in a freely available public database meant as a resource for research on the immune response to SARS-CoV-2. Sample metadata almost always included a de-identified subject ID, COVID-19 status, age in years and sex. The samples were drawn from two sources: the first 160 participants of the ongoing ImmuneRACE study, and 1,200 or so subjects contributed by 6 global collaborators. Where available, HLA class I and class II types were taken from metadata supplied by the sample provider and were not determined by assay-based typing. The material from the prospective study consisted of cDNA or gDNA derived from T cells, B-cell-depleted T cells, or PBMCs.

TCRbeta CDR3 regions were amplified from genomic DNA by means of the immunoSEQ Assay, a bias-controlled multiplex PCR. Processing in the source paper ran as follows. Within the assay, amplification of reference gene primers was used to estimate how many nucleated cells each sample contained. To quantify the absolute abundance of each unique TCRbeta CDR3 rearrangement, sequence reads were collapsed and filtered. For each sample, productive Simpson clonality was calculated as the square root of Simpson's diversity index across productive rearrangements. The source is immuneACCESS, and TCRdb retained only in-frame sequences with V and J called. Part of the clones is not carried over; for the studies checked, unresolved V genes explain less than half of this, and the remainder is unexplained. V and J calls and clone size are copied from that table; D and trimming were computed from the DNA. The sample table holds 85,000 to 110,000 clones, of which roughly 90% were seen once. The top ten hold approximately 3.5% of the sample.

Cut back by 6 bases and 5 bases, the V and J ends lie 11 bases apart. Including the terminal cysteine and phenylalanine, the CDR3 comprises 13 residues. Solely the CDR3 DNA is kept, with 39 bases framed from the first base. The germline V gene gives CDR1 as SGHTA and CDR2 as FQGNSA. Turning to this clone: It has no known antigen specificity. Base quality data are lacking; no much larger clone is found one base away.

The research as a whole found: Clinical and demographic metadata were provided uncurated, with the amount varying by source and participant.

Whole blood was collected in K2EDTA tubes by collaborating institutions according to the institutions' own protocols. For TCRbeta analysis, collaborator samples were shipped as frozen whole blood, as isolated PBMCs, or as DNA extracted from either sample type. What was sequenced was peripheral blood. The sequence derives from a woman aged 60-75 years with acute or convalescent COVID-19. The chain is assembled from TRBV7-2 and TRBJ1-5; TRBD1 is possibly the D segment (6 matching bases). The DNA sequence follows: TGTGCCAGCAGTGGACAGAATTATCAGCCCCAGCATTTT. This gives the protein CASSGQNYQPQHF.